One and the same sample provided the 31 T cell receptor beta chains below, sequenced in a study of glioma-infiltrating T cells. The iRepertoire nested amplicon-rescue multiplex PCR amplified TCR alpha and beta CDR3s from RNA. TCRdb recomputed calls from the multiplex PCR reads with MiXCR, one row per CDR3 protein. The sample holds over 130,000 distinct CDR3 sequences; about 39% are singletons and the top ten take about 18%. Sequencing was performed on glioma tissue, nonneoplastic brain tissue, or PBMCs (not recorded which). The receptor source for this set is a human donor with low-grade glioma or glioblastoma, undergoing nonglioma brain surgery, or in good health (not recorded which).

In its sample, this clonotype was seen a few times. V is TRBV25-1 and J is TRBJ1-4; TRBD1 agrees at 10 bases. Trimming removed 2 bases from V and 6 bases from J; junction bases left unmatched: 9. Germline loops: CDR1 MGHDK, CDR2 SYGVNS. This CDR3 has 17 amino acids. CDR3 DNA sequence: TGTGCCAGCAGTGAAGTAGTGAGAGGGACAGGGGATGAAAAACTGTTTTTT. Encoded protein: CASSEVVRGTGDEKLFF.

This clonotype showed up just a few times. Written as DNA, the CDR3 is TGTGCCAGCAGCCAGCTAGCGGAGCAGTTCTTC. Amino acid sequence: CASSQLAEQFF. The chain links TRBV3-1 to TRBJ2-1, with D maybe TRBD2 (6 bases). Trimming took off 3 bases at V and 10 bases at J, with 7 bases between the two ends. CDR1 is LGHDT and CDR2 is YNNKEL in the germline V gene (reference sequence). The CDR3 contains 11 residues.

In this sample, this clonotype turned up a few times. The genes are TRBV28 and TRBJ1-2; no firm D call. Deletions cut 7 bases from V and 2 bases from J, with 11 bases between. CDR3 length equals 13 residues. Germline V gene lookup returns CDR1 MDHEN and CDR2 SYDVKM. The CDR3 DNA reads TGTGCCAGCACCACCACGGGGAACTATGGCTACACCTTC. It is translated as CASTTTGNYGYTF.

In its sample, this clonotype was seen a few times. The chain has TRBV4-1 and TRBJ2-3; TRBD1 matches at 10 bases. Per the germline V gene, CDR1 is MGHRA and CDR2 is YSYEKL. The CDR3 runs 15 residues. The V and J ends lost 3 bases and 5 bases, in that order; junction bases with no gene match: 5. The CDR3 protein is CASSQETGGVDTQYF. CDR3 DNA sequence: TGCGCCAGCAGCCAGGAGACAGGGGGCGTAGATACGCAGTATTTT.

This clonotype was picked up a small number of times. The rearrangement joins TRBV28 to TRBJ2-3, with 12 positions matching TRBD2. The CDR3 has 16 residues. Germline CDR1 is MDHEN and CDR2 is SYDVKM. V lost 8 bases to trimming and J lost 0 bases; unmatched junction nucleotides: 6. The CDR3 DNA follows: TGTGCCAGCTGTCCGACTAGCGGGAGTAGCACAGATACGCAGTATTTT. Translation gives CASCPTSGSSTDTQYF.

This chain uses TRBV3-1 with TRBJ2-7; D unresolved. This CDR3 comprises 15 residues. The V gene lost 0 bases and the J gene lost 2 bases, with 11 bases spanning the gap. Germline V gives CDR1 LGHDT, CDR2 YNNKEL (reference sequence). The CDR3 DNA sequence: TGTGCCAGCAGCCAAGATAGGAAGGGAACCTACGAGCAGTACTTC. Translating gives CASSQDRKGTYEQYF.

J is TRBJ1-2 and V is TRBV28; D is unresolved. Trimming removed 9 bases at V and 2 bases at J, with 16 bases between. This CDR3 is built from 14 residues. In germline, CDR1 is MDHEN, CDR2 SYDVKM. The CDR3 here is CASQQLNKNYGYTF. CDR3 in DNA: TGTGCCAGTCAGCAGTTGAATAAAAACTATGGCTACACCTTC.

The chain employs TRBV20-1 and TRBJ2-7, with 7 bases fitting TRBD1. Germline trimming cut 6 bases from V and 6 bases from J; bases unmatched to any gene: 14. The CDR3 extends over 14 amino acids. From germline, CDR1 is DFQATT and CDR2 SNEGSKA (reference sequence). DNA for the CDR3: TGCAGTGCCCCTTTCCACAGGGGTCGGGGCGAGCAGTACTTC. Protein sequence: CSAPFHRGRGEQYF.

This clonotype has a handful of counts. The chain carries TRBV2 and TRBJ2-1; TRBD2 matches at 8 bases. The ends lost 6 bases at V and 5 bases at J; junction bases unmatched: 3. The germline V gene encodes CDR1 SNHLY and CDR2 FYNNEI. CDR3 length: 13 amino acids. CDR3: CASSGLAHNEQFF. The CDR3 DNA sequence: TGTGCCAGCAGCGGACTAGCCCACAATGAGCAGTTCTTC.

The table lists this clonotype with a few counts. This chain joins TRBV6-1 and TRBJ2-1, with TRBD1 matching 8 bases. The V gene's germline CDR1 is MNHNS and CDR2 SASEGT. The V gene end was trimmed by 5 bases and the J gene end by 9 bases; junction bases not matched to a gene: 12. The CDR3 is 15 amino acids. The CDR3 DNA sequence: TGTGCCAGCAGTCCCGGCGGACAGGGTGCTTCTGAGCAGTTCTTC. Protein: CASSPGGQGASEQFF.

The J gene is TRBJ2-3, the V gene TRBV2, with 10 positions matching TRBD2. V lost 6 bases and J lost 2; bases outside the gene matches: 5. Looked up from germline, CDR1 is SNHLY and CDR2 is FYNNEI. The CDR3 length is 15 residues. CDR3: CASSATSGATDTQYF. DNA for the CDR3: TGTGCCAGCAGCGCAACTAGCGGGGCCACAGATACGCAGTATTTT.

With respect to this clonotype: A read error may account for a junction end that differs from germline. The chain has TRBV6-2 or TRBV6-3 and TRBJ2-1, with 7 bases aligning to TRBD1. Germline V gene sequence: CDR1 MNHEY, CDR2 SVGEGT. The CDR3 length is 13 residues. In nucleotides, the CDR3 is TGTGCCAGCATTAGGAACAGGGGAAGTGAGCAGTCCTTC. Residues: CASIRNRGSEQSF.

J is TRBJ2-3 and V is TRBV10-3, with no clear D. The CDR3 runs 12 residues. In germline, CDR1 is ENHRY, CDR2 SYGVKD. The V end lost 4 bases, the J end lost 1 base, and 3 bases lay between the germline ends. The CDR3 region is CAISGGTDTQYF. CDR3 nucleotides: TGTGCCATCAGTGGGGGCACAGATACGCAGTATTTT.

The V call is TRBV7-2, the J call TRBJ1-1; D unresolved. Germline-derived CDR1 and CDR2 are SGHTA and FQGNSA. The CDR3 loop spans 14 amino acids. V was pared by 1 base and J by 5 bases, with 11 bases between. CDR3 sequence (DNA): TGTGCCAGCAGCTTAGTAGGCAGGCGGACTGAAGCTTTCTTT. Its translation: CASSLVGRRTEAFF.

This clonotype was detected a few times. V usage is TRBV7-9 and J usage is TRBJ2-7; possibly TRBD2 for D (5 bases). The V end was cut by 6 bases, the J end by 5 bases, with 23 bases between. This CDR3 comprises 16 residues. Germline assignment: CDR1 SEHNR and CDR2 FQNEAQ (reference sequence). In DNA, the CDR3 is TGTGCCAGCAGTTCAGGACTGGTTTCGGAGGTGGACGAGCAGTACTTC. It translates to CASSSGLVSEVDEQYF.

The chain joins TRBV14 to TRBJ1-1; no firm D call. CDR3 length: 12 amino acids. Per the germline V gene, CDR1 is SGHDN and CDR2 is FVKESK. Trimming pared 1 base from V and 13 bases from J, leaving 13 bases between. The CDR3 nucleotides are TGTGCCAGCAGCCAAGTCGGCCAAACGGTTTTCTTT. It encodes CASSQVGQTVFF.

The chain has TRBV20-1 and TRBJ1-6; D is uncertain. V was cut by 3 bases and J by 7 bases, with 10 bases left in between. The CDR3 sequence is 13 residues long. Germline CDR1 DFQATT, CDR2 SNEGSKA (reference sequence). The CDR3 protein is CSARSVVNSPLHF. For the CDR3, the DNA is TGCAGTGCTAGGTCGGTAGTCAATTCACCCCTCCACTTT.

V is TRBV28 and J is TRBJ2-1, with 11 bases lining up with TRBD2. CDR1 MDHEN and CDR2 SYDVKM come from the germline V gene. Trimming cost V 6 bases and J 7 bases; bases outside gene matches: 8. This CDR3 has 15 residues. The CDR3 DNA reads as TGTGCCAGCAGCACTAGCGGGAGTGCTAGGAATGAGCAGTTCTTC. Protein sequence: CASSTSGSARNEQFF.

This chain links TRBV4-1 with TRBJ2-7; tentatively, D is TRBD2 (5 bases). Trimming shortened V by 2 bases and J by 2 bases, and 13 bases separated the two germline ends. The CDR3 consists of 15 residues. Germline CDR1 MGHRA, CDR2 YSYEKL. CDR3 DNA: TGCGCCAGCAGCCAAAAAGGACTTACGACCTACGAGCAGTACTTC. It encodes CASSQKGLTTYEQYF.

On this clonotype itself: At one of its ends the junction is not consistent with the germline gene, which may arise from a read error. The genes are TRBV6-1 and TRBJ1-1, with a tentative D call TRBD1 (6 bases). The CDR3 is made up of 15 amino acids. Germline CDR1 reads MNHNS; CDR2 reads SASEGT. The CDR3 DNA follows: TGTGCCATCAGTGAAGTTCCGGGGGCGAACACTGAAGCTTTCTTT. It yields the protein CAISEVPGANTEAFF.

The chain is built from TRBV3-1 and TRBJ2-3, with 10 bases that match TRBD2. The germline V gene has CDR1 LGHDT and CDR2 YNNKEL (reference sequence). The J segment lost 6 bases and the V segment lost 0 bases, leaving 9 bases of the junction unmatched. CDR3 size: 17 residues. Written as DNA, the CDR3 is TGTGCCAGCAGCCAAGAATTGTCTAGCGGGAGTTCCGATACGCAGTATTTT. Protein product: CASSQELSSGSSDTQYF.

The chain employs TRBV20-1 and TRBJ2-7; D might be TRBD1 (6 bases). The germline V gene encodes CDR1 DFQATT and CDR2 SNEGSKA (reference sequence). CDR3 length equals 15 residues. V was trimmed by 2 bases and J by 6 bases, leaving 20 bases between them. CDR3 loop: CSARLFGQIAGEQYF. CDR3 DNA: TGCAGTGCTAGATTATTCGGACAGATCGCCGGCGAGCAGTACTTC.

This clonotype showed up just once. One end of the junction does not line up with germline, which may come from a read error. This chain joins TRBV7-2 and TRBJ1-2; possible D gene TRBD1, 5 bases. The CDR3 sequence is 14 residues long. Per the germline V gene, CDR1 is SGHTA and CDR2 is FQGNSA. This chain's CDR3 is CASSLAGGEYGYTF. Here the CDR3 DNA reads TGTGCCAGCAGCCTAGCGGGGGGGGAATATGGCTACACCTTC.

Comments on this clonotype: A single base separates this from a much larger clone, so it may be a read error. This chain links TRBV27 with TRBJ2-7, with 10 positions matching TRBD1. The CDR3 extends over 15 amino acids. Germline V gene lookup returns CDR1 MNHEY and CDR2 SMNVEV (reference sequence). CDR3 DNA sequence: TGTGTCAGCAGTCAAGGACAGGGGGGTTCCTACGAGCAGTACTTC. It translates to CVSSQGQGGSYEQYF.

This clonotype has at least ten counts. This chain links TRBV6-1 with TRBJ2-7, with 8 nucleotides matching TRBD2. Unmatched junction bases numbered 3, after V lost 5 bases and J lost 3 bases. This CDR3 contains 13 residues. Germline CDR1 and CDR2: MNHNS and SASEGT. The CDR3 bases are TGTGCCAGCAGTCGGGGGGGACTCTACGAGCAGTACTTC. Encoded protein: CASSRGGLYEQYF.

This chain links TRBV25-1 with TRBJ2-2; 9 nucleotides agree with TRBD1. The germline gives CDR1 MGHDK, CDR2 SYGVNS. V dropped 3 bases and J dropped 3; count of bases not matched to a gene: 2. The CDR3 is 15 amino acids. The CDR3 coding sequence is TGTGCCAGCAGTGAGGGGGACAGGGACACCGGGGAGCTGTTTTTT. Encoded protein: CASSEGDRDTGELFF.

Note on this clonotype: The germline gene is not matched at one end of the junction; a read error may be the cause. This chain connects TRBV28 to TRBJ1-5, with 7 bases aligning to TRBD1. This CDR3 comprises 14 residues. Germline V gene data show CDR1 as MDHEN and CDR2 as SYDVKM. The DNA for the CDR3 is TGTGCCGGCAGGGGACAGTATAGCAATCAGCCCCAGCATTTT. This translates into CAGRGQYSNQPQHF. Together with reference TRBV28 and TRBJ1-5, the CDR3 gives the full variable domain: DVKVTQSSRYLVKRTGEKVFLECVQDMDHENMFWYRQDPGLGLRLIYFSYDVKMKEKGDIPEGYSVSREKKERFSLILESASTNQTSMYLCAGRGQYSNQPQHFGDGTRLSIL.

The J gene is TRBJ2-1, the V gene TRBV4-3; D is unresolved. The CDR3 loop spans 15 amino acids. The V and J ends lost 1 base and 3 bases respectively, with 10 bases between them. CDR1 and CDR2 (germline): LGHNA, YSLEER. The CDR3 sequence: CASSQGLQCYNEQFF. The CDR3 DNA reads as TGCGCCAGCAGCCAAGGTCTCCAGTGCTACAATGAGCAGTTCTTC.

This rearrangement joins TRBV4-1 to TRBJ1-1; D call uncertain. The CDR3 sequence is 13 residues long. V was shortened by 1 base and J by 5 bases, with 8 bases between the two germline ends. The germline gives CDR1 MGHRA, CDR2 YSYEKL. DNA of the CDR3: TGCGCCAGCAGCCAAGCACAGAATACTGAAGCTTTCTTT. It translates to CASSQAQNTEAFF.

This chain uses TRBV5-5 with TRBJ2-1, with TRBD1 as a possible D gene (6 bases). The CDR3 runs 14 residues. CDR1 and CDR2 (germline): SGHKS, YYEKEE (reference sequence). Trimming removed 3 bases from V and 5 bases from J, with 12 bases in between. The CDR3: CASSSSDRNNEQFF. CDR3 sequence (DNA): TGTGCCAGCAGCTCGAGCGACAGGAACAATGAGCAGTTCTTC.

The V gene is TRBV4-3, the J gene TRBJ2-1; the D is unclear. This CDR3 comprises 15 residues. The germline gives CDR1 LGHNA, CDR2 YSLEER. Trimming removed 4 bases from V and 4 bases from J, with 14 bases in between. The CDR3 DNA sequence: TGCGCCAGCAGCCGGACCATTACAGAGTACAATGAGCAGTTCTTC. Its translation is CASSRTITEYNEQFF.